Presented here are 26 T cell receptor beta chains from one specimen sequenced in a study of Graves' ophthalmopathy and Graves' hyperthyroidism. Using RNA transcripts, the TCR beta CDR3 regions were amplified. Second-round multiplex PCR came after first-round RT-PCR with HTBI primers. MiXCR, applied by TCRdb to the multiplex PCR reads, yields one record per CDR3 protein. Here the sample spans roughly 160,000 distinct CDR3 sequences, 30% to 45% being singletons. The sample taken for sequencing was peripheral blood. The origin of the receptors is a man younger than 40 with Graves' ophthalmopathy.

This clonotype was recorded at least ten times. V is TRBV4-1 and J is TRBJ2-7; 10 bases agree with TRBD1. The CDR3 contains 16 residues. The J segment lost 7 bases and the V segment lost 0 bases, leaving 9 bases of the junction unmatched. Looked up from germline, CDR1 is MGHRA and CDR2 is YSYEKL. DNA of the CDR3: TGCGCCAGCAGCCAAGATGACGGGACAGGGGATCGGGAGCAGTACTTC. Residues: CASSQDDGTGDREQYF.

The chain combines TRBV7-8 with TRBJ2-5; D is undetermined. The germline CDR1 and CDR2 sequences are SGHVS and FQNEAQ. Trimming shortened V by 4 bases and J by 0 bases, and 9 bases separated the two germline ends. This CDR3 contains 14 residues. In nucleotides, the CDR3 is TGTGCCAGCAGCTCCCAGCTGGACCAAGAGACCCAGTACTTC. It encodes CASSSQLDQETQYF.

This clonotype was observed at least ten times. CDR3 loop: CASSYDPASSSYEQYF. The CDR3 DNA follows: TGTGCCAGCAGTTACGATCCAGCCTCCTCTTCCTACGAGCAGTACTTC. This chain links TRBV6-2 or TRBV6-3 with TRBJ2-7; no reliable D call. V dropped 2 bases and J dropped 1 base, with 15 bases sitting between them. This CDR3 comprises 16 residues. CDR1 MNHEY and CDR2 SVGEGT come from the germline V gene.

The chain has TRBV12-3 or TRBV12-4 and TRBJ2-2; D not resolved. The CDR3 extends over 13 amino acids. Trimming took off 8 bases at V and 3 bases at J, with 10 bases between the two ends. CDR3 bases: TGTGCCAGCGGAGAGAGGTACACCGGGGAGCTGTTTTTT. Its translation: CASGERYTGELFF.

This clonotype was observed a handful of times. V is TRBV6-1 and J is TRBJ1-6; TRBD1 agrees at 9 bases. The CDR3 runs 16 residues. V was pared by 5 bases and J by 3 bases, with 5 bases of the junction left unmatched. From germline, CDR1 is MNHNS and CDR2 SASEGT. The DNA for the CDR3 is TGTGCCAGCAGTAGGGACAGGGTGGTCTATAATTCACCCCTCCACTTT. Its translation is CASSRDRVVYNSPLHF.

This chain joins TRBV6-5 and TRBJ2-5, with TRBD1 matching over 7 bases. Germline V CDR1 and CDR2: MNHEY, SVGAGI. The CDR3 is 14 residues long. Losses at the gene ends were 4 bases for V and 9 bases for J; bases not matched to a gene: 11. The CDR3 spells CASSSPGGQGAQYF. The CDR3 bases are TGTGCCAGCAGTTCCCCTGGGGGCCAGGGGGCCCAGTACTTC.

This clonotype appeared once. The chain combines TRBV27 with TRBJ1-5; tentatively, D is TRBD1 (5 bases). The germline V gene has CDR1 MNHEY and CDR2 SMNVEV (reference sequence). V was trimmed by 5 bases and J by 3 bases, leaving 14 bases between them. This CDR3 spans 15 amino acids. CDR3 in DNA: TGTGCCAGCAGTGCCACAGGATTGGTCAATCAGCCCCAGCATTTT. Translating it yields CASSATGLVNQPQHF.

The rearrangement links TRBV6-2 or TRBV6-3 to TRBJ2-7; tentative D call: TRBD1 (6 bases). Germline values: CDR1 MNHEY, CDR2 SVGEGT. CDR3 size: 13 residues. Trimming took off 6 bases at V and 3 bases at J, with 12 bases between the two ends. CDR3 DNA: TGTGCCAGCAGCAAGACAGGTGACTACGAGCAGTACTTC. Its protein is CASSKTGDYEQYF.

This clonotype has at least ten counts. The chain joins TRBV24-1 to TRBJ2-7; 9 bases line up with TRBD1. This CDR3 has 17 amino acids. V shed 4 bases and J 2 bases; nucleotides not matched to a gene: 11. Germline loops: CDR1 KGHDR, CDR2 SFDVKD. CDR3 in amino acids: CATSEPIRDRVAYEQYF. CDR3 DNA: TGTGCCACCAGTGAACCTATCCGGGACAGGGTAGCCTACGAGCAGTACTTC.

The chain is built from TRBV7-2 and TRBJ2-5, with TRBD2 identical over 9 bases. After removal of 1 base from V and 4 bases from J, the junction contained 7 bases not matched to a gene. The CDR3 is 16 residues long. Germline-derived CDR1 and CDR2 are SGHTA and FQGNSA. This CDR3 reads CASSLEVTAGGETQYF. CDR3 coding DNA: TGTGCCAGCAGCTTAGAGGTCACAGCGGGAGGAGAGACCCAGTACTTC.

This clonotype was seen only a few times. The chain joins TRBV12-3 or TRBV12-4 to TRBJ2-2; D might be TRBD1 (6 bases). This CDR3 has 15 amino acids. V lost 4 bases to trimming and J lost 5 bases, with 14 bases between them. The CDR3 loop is CASSSQGVWTGELFF. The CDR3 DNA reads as TGTGCCAGCAGTTCACAGGGAGTGTGGACCGGGGAGCTGTTTTTT.

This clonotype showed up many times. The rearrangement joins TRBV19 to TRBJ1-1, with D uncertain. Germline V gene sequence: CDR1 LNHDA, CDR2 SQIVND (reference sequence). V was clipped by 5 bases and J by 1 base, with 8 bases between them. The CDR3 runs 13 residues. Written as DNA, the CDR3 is TGTGCCAGTAGTCCGCGGACGAACACTGAAGCTTTCTTT. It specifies CASSPRTNTEAFF.

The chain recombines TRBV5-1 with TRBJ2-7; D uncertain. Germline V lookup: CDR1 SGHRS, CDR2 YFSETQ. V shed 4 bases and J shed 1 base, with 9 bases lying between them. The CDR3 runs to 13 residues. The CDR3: CASSVDQSYEQYF. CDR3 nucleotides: TGCGCCAGCAGCGTGGACCAGTCCTACGAGCAGTACTTC. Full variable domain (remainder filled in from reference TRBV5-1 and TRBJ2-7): KAGVTQTPRYLIKTRGQQVTLSCSPISGHRSVSWYQQTPGQGLQFLFEYFSETQRNKGNFPGRFSGRQFSNSRSEMNVSTLELGDSALYLCASSVDQSYEQYFGPGTRLTVT.

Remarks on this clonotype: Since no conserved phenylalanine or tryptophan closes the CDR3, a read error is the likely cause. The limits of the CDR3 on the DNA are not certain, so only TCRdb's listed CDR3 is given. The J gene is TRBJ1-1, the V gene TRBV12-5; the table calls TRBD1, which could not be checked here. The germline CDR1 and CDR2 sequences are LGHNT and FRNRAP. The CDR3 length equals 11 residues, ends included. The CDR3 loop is CASGPRGGSFL.

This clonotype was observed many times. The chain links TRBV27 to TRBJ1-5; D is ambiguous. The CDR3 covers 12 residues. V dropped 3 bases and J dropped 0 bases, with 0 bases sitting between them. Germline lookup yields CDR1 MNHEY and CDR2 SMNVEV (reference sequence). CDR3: CASSFSNQPQHF. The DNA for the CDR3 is TGTGCCAGCAGTTTTAGCAATCAGCCCCAGCATTTT.

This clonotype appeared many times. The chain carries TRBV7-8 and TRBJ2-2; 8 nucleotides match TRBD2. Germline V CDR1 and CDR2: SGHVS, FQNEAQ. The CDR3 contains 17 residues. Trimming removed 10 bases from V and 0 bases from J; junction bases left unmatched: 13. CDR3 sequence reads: CATLSGRGYTNTGELFF. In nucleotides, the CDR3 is TGTGCCACCCTCTCCGGGAGGGGGTACACGAACACCGGGGAGCTGTTTTTT.

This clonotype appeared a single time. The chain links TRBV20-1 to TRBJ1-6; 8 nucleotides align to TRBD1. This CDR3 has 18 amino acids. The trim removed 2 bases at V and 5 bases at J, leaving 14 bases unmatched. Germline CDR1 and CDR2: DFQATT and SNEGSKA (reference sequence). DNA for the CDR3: TGCAGTGCTAGAAAAGGTGTCCAGGGGGCGAGTGATAATTCACCCCTCCACTTT. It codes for CSARKGVQGASDNSPLHF.

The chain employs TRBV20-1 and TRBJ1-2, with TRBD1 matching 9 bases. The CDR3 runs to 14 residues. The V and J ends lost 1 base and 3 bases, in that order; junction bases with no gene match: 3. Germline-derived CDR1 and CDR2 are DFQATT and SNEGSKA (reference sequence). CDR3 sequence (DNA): TGCAGTGCTAGAGGGACAGGGGAGGACTATGGCTACACCTTC. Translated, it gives CSARGTGEDYGYTF.

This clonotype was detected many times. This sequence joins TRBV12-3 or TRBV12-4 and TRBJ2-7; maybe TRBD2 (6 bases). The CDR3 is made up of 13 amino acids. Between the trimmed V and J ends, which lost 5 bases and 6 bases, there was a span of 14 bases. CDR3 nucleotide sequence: TGTGCCAGCAGTCCGGGGAGGTTTGGCGAGCAGTACTTC. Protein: CASSPGRFGEQYF.

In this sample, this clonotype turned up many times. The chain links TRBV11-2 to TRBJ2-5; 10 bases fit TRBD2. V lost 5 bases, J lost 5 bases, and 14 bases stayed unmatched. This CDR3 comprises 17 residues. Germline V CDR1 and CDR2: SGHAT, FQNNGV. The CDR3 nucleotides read TGTGCCAGCAGCCCCCGGGCTAGCGGGAGAGTGGGGGAGACCCAGTACTTC. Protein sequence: CASSPRASGRVGETQYF.

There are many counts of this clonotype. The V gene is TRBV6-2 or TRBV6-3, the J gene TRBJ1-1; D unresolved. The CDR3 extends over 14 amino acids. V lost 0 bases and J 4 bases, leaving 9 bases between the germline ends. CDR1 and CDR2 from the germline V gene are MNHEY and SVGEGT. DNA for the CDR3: TGTGCCAGCAGTTACTCGATTGGGCCCACTGAAGCTTTCTTT. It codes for CASSYSIGPTEAFF.

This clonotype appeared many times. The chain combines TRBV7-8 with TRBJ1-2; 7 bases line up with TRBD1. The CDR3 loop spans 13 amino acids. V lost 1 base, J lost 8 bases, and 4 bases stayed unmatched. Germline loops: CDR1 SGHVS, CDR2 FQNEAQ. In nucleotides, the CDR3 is TGTGCCAGCAGCTTAGGACAGGGCTGGGGCTACACCTTC. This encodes CASSLGQGWGYTF.

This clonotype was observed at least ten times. The CDR3 sequence is CASSQDLQGRSPLHF. As DNA, the CDR3 is TGTGCCAGCAGCCAAGATCTTCAGGGTCGCTCACCCCTCCACTTT. The chain links TRBV14 to TRBJ1-6; TRBD1 might be the D (5 bases). The CDR3 has 15 residues. Per the germline V gene, CDR1 is SGHDN and CDR2 is FVKESK. With 0 bases removed from V and 10 bases from J, the gap between germline ends came to 13 bases.

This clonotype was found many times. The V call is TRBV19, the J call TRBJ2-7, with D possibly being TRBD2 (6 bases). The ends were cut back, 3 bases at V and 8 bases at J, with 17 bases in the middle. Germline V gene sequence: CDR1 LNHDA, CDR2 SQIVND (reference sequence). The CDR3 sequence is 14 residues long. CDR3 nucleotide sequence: TGTGCCAGTAGTATCGGGTGGTTACTAGCACAGCAGTACTTC. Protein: CASSIGWLLAQQYF.

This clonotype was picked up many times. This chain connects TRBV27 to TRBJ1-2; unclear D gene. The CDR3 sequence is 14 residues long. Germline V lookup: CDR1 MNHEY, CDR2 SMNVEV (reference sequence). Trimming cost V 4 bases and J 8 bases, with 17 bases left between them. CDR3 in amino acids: CASSSPTRFQGYTF. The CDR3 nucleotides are TGTGCCAGCAGTTCACCGACGAGGTTTCAGGGCTACACCTTC.

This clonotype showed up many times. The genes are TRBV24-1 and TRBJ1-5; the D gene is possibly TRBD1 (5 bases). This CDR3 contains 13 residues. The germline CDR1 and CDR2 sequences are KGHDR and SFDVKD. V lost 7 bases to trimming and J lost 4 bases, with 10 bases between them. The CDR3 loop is CATSAGTNQPQHF. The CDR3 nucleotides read TGTGCCACCAGCGCCGGGACGAATCAGCCCCAGCATTTT.